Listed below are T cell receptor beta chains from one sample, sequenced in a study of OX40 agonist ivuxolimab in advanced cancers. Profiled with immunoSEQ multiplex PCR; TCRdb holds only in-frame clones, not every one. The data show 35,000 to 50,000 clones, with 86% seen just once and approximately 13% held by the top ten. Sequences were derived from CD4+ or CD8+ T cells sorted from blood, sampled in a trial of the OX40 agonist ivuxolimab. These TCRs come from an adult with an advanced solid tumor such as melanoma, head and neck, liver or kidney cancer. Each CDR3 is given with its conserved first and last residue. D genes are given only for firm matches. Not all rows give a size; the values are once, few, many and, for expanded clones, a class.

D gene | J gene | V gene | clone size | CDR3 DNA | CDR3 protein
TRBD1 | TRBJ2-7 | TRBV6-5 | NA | TGTGCCAGCAGTTACGGGGCCAGGGGGTACGAGCAGTACTTC | CASSYGARGYEQYF
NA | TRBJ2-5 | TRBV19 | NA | TGTGCCAGTAGCGGGTCCCACGGGCGGACCCAGTACTTC | CASSGSHGRTQYF
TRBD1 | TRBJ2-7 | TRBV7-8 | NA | TGTGCCAGCAGCTTGATGGGACAGGATATCTACGAGCAGTACTTC | CASSLMGQDIYEQYF
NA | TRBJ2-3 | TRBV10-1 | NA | TGCGCCAGCAGTGAGAAGAAGACGGATACGCAGTATTTT | CASSEKKTDTQYF
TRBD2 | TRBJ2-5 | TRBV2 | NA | TGTGCCAGCAGTGAATGGTCGGCTAGCGGGGCCCCACCGGGGAAGACCCAGTACTTC | CASSEWSASGAPPGKTQYF
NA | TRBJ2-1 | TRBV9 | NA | TGTGCCAGCAGCGCACAGGGATTAAGCTCCTACAATGAGCAGTTCTTC | CASSAQGLSSYNEQFF
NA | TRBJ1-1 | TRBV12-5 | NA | TGTGCTAGTGGTCCGGGGGCGCGAAACACTGAAGCTTTCTTT | CASGPGARNTEAFF
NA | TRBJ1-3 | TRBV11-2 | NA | TGTGCCAGCAGCCGACCCTTTGTCTCTGGAAACACCATATATTTT | CASSRPFVSGNTIYF
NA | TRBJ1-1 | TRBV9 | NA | TGTGCCAGCAGCGTAGCTGGGGTGAACACTGAAGCTTTCTTT | CASSVAGVNTEAFF
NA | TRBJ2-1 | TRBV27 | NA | TGTGCCAGCAGTTTGGGAGGGGGCGGGAAGTTCTTC | CASSLGGGGKFF
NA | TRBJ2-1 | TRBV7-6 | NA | TGTGCCAGCAGCTTACTACCGGGGGCGTATAATTTAGAGGAGCAGTTCTTC | CASSLLPGAYNLEEQFF
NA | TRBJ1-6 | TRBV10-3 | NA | TGTGCCATCAGTGAGGGGAGACAGCGAAAAATGAGCCCCCTCCACTTT | CAISEGRQRKMSPLHF
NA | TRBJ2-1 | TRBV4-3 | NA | TGCGCCAGCAGCCAAGACAGGCCGGGCAATGAGCAGTTCTTC | CASSQDRPGNEQFF
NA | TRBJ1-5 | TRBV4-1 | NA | TGCGCCAGCAGCCACCGGGAATATAGCAATCAGCCCCAGCATTTT | CASSHREYSNQPQHF
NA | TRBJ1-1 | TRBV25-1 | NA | TGTGCCAGCAGTGAATACAGGCCGAACACTGAAGCTTTCTTT | CASSEYRPNTEAFF
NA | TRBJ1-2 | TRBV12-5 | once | TGTGCTAGTGGTTGGGTGGCAGGGGATCACTATGGCTACACCTTC | CASGWVAGDHYGYTF
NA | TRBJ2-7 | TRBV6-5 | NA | TGTGCCAGCAGTCCCGACGGGTTATACGAGCAGTACTTC | CASSPDGLYEQYF
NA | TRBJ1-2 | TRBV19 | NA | TGTGCCAGTAGTATTGACCCTATCTATGGCTACACCTTC | CASSIDPIYGYTF
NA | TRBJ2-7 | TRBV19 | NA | TGTGCCAGTAGTATGGAAGGGCTCTCCTACGAGCAGTACTTC | CASSMEGLSYEQYF
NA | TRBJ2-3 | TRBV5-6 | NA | TGTGCCAGCAGCTTGGCCACAGGGGGGGCAGATACGCAGTATTTT | CASSLATGGADTQYF
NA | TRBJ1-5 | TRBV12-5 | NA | TGTGCTAGTGGTTTGGCAGGATCCGTTTATAGCAATCAGCCCCAGCATTTT | CASGLAGSVYSNQPQHF
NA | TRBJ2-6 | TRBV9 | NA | TGTGCCAGCAAATCCGGGACCTCTGGGGCCAACGTCCTGACTTTC | CASKSGTSGANVLTF
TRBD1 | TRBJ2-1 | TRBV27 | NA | TGTGCCAGCAGTTCCCGGACAGGGAACAATGAGCAGTTCTTC | CASSSRTGNNEQFF
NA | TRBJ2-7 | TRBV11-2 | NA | TGTGCCCTGGGCGGCTACGAGCAGTACTTC | CALGGYEQYF
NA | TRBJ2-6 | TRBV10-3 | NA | TGTGCCATCAGTGCCGGTGATTTTTCTGGGGCCAACGTCCTGACTTTC | CAISAGDFSGANVLTF
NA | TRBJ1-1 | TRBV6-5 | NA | TGTGCCAGCAGTTACGGACTCCACCGTGAAGCTTTCTTT | CASSYGLHREAFF
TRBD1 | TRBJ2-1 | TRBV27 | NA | TGTGCCAGCAGTTCAGACCGGGACAGAGACTACAATGAGCAGTTCTTC | CASSSDRDRDYNEQFF
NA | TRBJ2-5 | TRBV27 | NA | TGTGCCAGCAGTCCCTCTGGGGCCCCGGGGGAGACCCAGTACTTC | CASSPSGAPGETQYF
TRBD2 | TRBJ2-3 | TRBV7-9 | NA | TGTGCCAGCAGCCCCGCCTTGGCGGGGGGCCTTTCGGATACGCAGTATTTT | CASSPALAGGLSDTQYF
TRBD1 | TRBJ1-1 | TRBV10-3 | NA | TGTGCCATCAGGAGACAGGGGCTCAACACTGAAGCTTTCTTT | CAIRRQGLNTEAFF
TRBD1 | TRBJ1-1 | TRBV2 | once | TGTGCCAGCAGTGAGGGACAGGGTCTGAACACTGAAGCTTTCTTT | CASSEGQGLNTEAFF
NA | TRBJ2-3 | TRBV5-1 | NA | TGCGCCAGCTCCCCTGCCCGGGTGGGGGGCACAGATACGCAGTATTTT | CASSPARVGGTDTQYF
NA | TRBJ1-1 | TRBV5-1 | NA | TGCGCCAGCAGCTATGGACAGAACACTGAAGCTTTCTTT | CASSYGQNTEAFF
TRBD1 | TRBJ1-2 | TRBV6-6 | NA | TGTGCCAGCAGTTCACAGGGGGCGGGTGGCTACACCTTC | CASSSQGAGGYTF
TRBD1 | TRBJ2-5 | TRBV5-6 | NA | TGTGCCAGCAGCTGGGACAGGCAAGAGACCCAGTACTTC | CASSWDRQETQYF
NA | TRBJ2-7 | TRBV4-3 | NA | TGCGCCAGCAGCCAAGAATCCCACACCGCCTACGAGCAGTACTTC | CASSQESHTAYEQYF
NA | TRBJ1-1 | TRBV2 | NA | TGTGCCAGCAGGGGGCCTGAAGCTTTCTTT | CASRGPEAFF
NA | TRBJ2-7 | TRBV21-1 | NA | TGTGCCAGCAGCAAAAAGGGGGGACAGGGAAACTACGAGCAGTACTTC | CASSKKGGQGNYEQYF
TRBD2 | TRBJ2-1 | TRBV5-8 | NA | TGTGCCAGCAGCCCCGGGGTTCTAGCGGGGGGTCACCGCTCCTACAATGAGCAGTTCTTC | CASSPGVLAGGHRSYNEQFF
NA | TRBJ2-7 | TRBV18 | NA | TGTGCCAGCTCACCCAAGACAGAGACCTACGAGCAGTACTTC | CASSPKTETYEQYF
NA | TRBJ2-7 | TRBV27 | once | TGTGCCAGCAGTTTAACCAGGGGCTCCTACGAGCAGTACTTC | CASSLTRGSYEQYF
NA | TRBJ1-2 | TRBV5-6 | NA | TGTGCCAGCAGCTTTTTAACTTATGGCTACACCTTC | CASSFLTYGYTF
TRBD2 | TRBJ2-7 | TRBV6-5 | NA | TGTGCCAGCAGTTACTCGTCTTTCGGGGAGGGCTACGAGCAGTACTTC | CASSYSSFGEGYEQYF
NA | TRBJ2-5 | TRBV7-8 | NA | TGTGCCAGCAGCTGGGGCAGGCCTAACCAAGAGACCCAGTACTTC | CASSWGRPNQETQYF
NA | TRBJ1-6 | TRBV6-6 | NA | TGTGCCAGCAGTTACTCAACAGGGCTGTCACCCCTCCACTTT | CASSYSTGLSPLHF
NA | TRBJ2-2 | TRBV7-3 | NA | TGTGCCAGCAGCTTAAACCCCGGACGGATTTTCACCGGGGAGCTGTTTTTT | CASSLNPGRIFTGELFF
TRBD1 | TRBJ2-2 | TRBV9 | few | TGTGCCAGCAGCGTAGAGACAGGGGGCACCGGGGAGCTGTTTTTT | CASSVETGGTGELFF
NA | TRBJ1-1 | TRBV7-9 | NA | TGTGCCGTCTACGCGGGCACTGAAGCTTTCTTT | CAVYAGTEAFF
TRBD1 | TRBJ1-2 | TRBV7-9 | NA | TGTGCCAGCCTGGGGGACAGAGACTATGGCTACACCTTC | CASLGDRDYGYTF
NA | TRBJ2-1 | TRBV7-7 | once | TGTGCTAGCAGCCCGACGGGTGGCTATAATGAGCAGTTCTTC | CASSPTGGYNEQFF
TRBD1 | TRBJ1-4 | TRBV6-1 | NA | TGTGCCAGCTTGTCGGGGGACAGGGTGGGCGAAAAACTGTTTTTT | CASLSGDRVGEKLFF
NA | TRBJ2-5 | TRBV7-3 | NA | TGTGCCAGCAGCTTAACAGGGTTCCAAGAGACCCAGTACTTC | CASSLTGFQETQYF